This TCR beta chain was identified in a study of blood T cell repertoires in COVID-19. Study-level information: The study drew acute and convalescent COVID-19 samples from the United States, Italy and Spain. Sources were T cells, B-cell-depleted T cells, or PBMCs; the material itself was cDNA or gDNA.

V gave up 2 bases and J gave up 0 bases, with 15 bases separating them. The CDR3 loop spans 17 amino acids. Per the germline V gene, CDR1 is SGHTA and CDR2 is FQGNSA. Methods used by the authors: From reference gene primer amplification, estimates of nucleated cell counts were derived. Sequencing was performed with immunoSEQ multiplex PCR; in TCRdb, only in-frame clones are kept and a portion is missing. V and J calls and clone size are those listed in that table; D and trimming were worked out from the DNA. The sample lists under 85,000 clones, 87% occurring once. The sample was peripheral blood. This sequence originates from a woman at least 80 years old with active or convalescent COVID-19. This chain connects TRBV7-2 to TRBJ2-3, with D possibly matching TRBD2 (7 bases). CDR3 in amino acids: CASSLQWGGLSTDTQYF. In DNA, the CDR3 is TGTGCCAGCAGCTTACAGTGGGGGGGCCTCAGCACAGATACGCAGTATTTT.